The source of this T cell receptor (beta chain) is a study of T cell repertoires in cytomegalovirus infection. Whole-study results and caveats: Ex vivo responses were dominated by HLA-C-restricted CMV-specific TCR beta clonotypes.

About this clonotype: Its antigen is unknown.

The CDR3 has 12 amino acids. Germline CDR1 SGHNT, CDR2 YENEEA. Trimming cost V 5 bases and J 8 bases, with 10 bases left between them. From the reads, TCRdb called clonotypes with MiXCR, one entry per CDR3 protein. The table has around 71,000 distinct CDR3 sequences, around 40% seen once. The starting material was CD8+ T cells from cultured PBMCs, obtained from culture after CMV antigen stimulation. This sequence joins TRBV11-3 and TRBJ2-1; D is perhaps TRBD2 (5 bases). The source is a human donor in good health (CMV status not recorded). Some clones in this sample may be carry-over from other donors' samples. The CDR3 DNA follows: TGTGCCAGCAGCCGCTCCGGGGATGAGCAGTTCTTC. Translating it yields CASSRSGDEQFF.